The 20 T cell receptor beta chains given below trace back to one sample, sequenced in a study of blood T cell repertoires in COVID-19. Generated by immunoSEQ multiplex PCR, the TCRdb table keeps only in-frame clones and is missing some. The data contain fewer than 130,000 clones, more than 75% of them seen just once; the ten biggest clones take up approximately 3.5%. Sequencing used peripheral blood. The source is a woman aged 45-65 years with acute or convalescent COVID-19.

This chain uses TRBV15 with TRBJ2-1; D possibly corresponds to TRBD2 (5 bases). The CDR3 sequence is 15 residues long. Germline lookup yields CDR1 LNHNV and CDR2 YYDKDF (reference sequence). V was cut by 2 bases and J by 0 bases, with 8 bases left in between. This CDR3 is CATSRRTVSYNEQFF. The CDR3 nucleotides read TGTGCCACCAGCAGACGGACTGTCTCCTACAATGAGCAGTTCTTC.

The CDR3 region has the DNA TGTGCCAGCAGCCAAATTTTGACAGGGGGATACAATGAGCAGTTCTTC. It translates to CASSQILTGGYNEQFF. This sequence joins TRBV4-2 and TRBJ2-1; 9 bases fit TRBD1. This CDR3 contains 16 residues. Germline V gene data show CDR1 as LGHNA and CDR2 as YNFKEQ. V shed 2 bases, J shed 4 bases, and the junction held 6 bases outside the gene matches.

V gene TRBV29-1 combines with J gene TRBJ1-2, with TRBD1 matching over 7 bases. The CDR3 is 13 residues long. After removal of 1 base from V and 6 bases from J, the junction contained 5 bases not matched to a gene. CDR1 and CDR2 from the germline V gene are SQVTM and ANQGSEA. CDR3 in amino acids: CSVEALTGNGYTF. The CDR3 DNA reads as TGCAGCGTTGAAGCTCTGACAGGGAATGGCTACACCTTC.

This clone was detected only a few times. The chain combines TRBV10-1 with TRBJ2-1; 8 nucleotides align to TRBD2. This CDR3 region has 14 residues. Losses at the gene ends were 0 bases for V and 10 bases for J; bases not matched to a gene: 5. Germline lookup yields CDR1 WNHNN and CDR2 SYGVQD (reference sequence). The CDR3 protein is CASSESVSSGEQFF. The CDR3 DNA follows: TGCGCCAGCAGTGAGTCGGTTTCTAGCGGGGAGCAGTTCTTC.

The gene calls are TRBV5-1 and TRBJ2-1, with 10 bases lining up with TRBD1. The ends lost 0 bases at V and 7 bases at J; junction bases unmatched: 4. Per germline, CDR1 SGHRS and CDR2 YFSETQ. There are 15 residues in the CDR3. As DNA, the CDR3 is TGCGCCAGCAGCTTGGGGACAGGGGGTAGTAATGAGCAGTTCTTC. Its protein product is CASSLGTGGSNEQFF.

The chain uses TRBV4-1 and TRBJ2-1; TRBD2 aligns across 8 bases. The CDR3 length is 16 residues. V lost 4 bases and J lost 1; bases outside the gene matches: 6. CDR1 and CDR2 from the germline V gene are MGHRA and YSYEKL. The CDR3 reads CASSLKRESSYNEQFF. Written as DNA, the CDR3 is TGCGCCAGCAGCCTCAAGCGGGAGTCATCCTACAATGAGCAGTTCTTC.

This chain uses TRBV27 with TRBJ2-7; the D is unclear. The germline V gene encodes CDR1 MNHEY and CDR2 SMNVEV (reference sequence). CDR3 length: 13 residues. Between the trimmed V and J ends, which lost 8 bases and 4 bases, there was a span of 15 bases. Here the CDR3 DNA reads TGTGCCAGCGGGTATTACTATTGGTACGAGCAGTACTTC. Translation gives CASGYYYWYEQYF.

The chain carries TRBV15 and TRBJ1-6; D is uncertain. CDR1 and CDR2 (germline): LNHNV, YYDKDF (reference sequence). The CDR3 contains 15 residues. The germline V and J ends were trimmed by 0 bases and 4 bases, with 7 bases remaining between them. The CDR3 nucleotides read TGTGCCACCAGCAGAGATCTACAGTATAATTCACCCCTCCACTTT. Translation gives CATSRDLQYNSPLHF.

CDR3 coding DNA: TGTGCCAGCAGCCTAGGCAGGGGGGACACCATATATTTT. This codes for CASSLGRGDTIYF. The rearrangement uses TRBV5-4 and TRBJ1-3; 7 positions match TRBD1. The CDR3 runs 13 residues. CDR1 is SGHNT and CDR2 is YYREEE in the germline V gene (reference sequence). The ends lost 4 bases at V and 8 bases at J; junction bases unmatched: 6.

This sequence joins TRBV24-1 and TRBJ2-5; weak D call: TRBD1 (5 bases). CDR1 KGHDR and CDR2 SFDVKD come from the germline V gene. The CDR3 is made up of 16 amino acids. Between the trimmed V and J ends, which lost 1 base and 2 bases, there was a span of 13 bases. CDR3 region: CATSDFREGYQETQYF. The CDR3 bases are TGTGCCACCAGTGATTTCAGGGAAGGGTATCAAGAGACCCAGTACTTC.

CDR3 protein: CASLGQITDTQYF. CDR3 coding DNA: TGTGCCAGTCTGGGACAGATCACAGATACGCAGTATTTT. The V call is TRBV7-2, the J call TRBJ2-3; 7 bases line up with TRBD1. In germline, CDR1 is SGHTA, CDR2 FQGNSA. The trim removed 9 bases at V and 2 bases at J, leaving 5 bases unmatched. The CDR3 has 13 amino acids.

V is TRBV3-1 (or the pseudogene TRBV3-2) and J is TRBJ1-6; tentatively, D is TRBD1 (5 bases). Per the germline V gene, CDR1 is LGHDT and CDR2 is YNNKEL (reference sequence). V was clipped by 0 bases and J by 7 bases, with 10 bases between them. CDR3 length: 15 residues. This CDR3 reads CASSQDLRGNSPLHF. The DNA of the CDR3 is TGTGCCAGCAGCCAAGATCTACGGGGGAATTCACCCCTCCACTTT.

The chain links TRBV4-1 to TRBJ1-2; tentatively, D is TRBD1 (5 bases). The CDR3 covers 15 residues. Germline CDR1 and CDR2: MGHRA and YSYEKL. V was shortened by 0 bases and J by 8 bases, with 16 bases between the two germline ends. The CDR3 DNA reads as TGCGCCAGCAGCCAAGATGAGAGCAGGGTAGAAGGCTACACCTTC. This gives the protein CASSQDESRVEGYTF.

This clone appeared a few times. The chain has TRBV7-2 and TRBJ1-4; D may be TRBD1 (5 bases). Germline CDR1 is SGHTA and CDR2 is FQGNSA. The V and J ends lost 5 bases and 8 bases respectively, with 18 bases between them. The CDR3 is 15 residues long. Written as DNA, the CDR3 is TGTGCCAGCAGCGCAAGCGGGACTACGGCAGAAAAACTGTTTTTT. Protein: CASSASGTTAEKLFF.

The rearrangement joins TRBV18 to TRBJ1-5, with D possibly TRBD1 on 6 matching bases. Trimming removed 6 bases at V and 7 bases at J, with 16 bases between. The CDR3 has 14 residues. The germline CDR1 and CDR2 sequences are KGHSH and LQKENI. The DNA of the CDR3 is TGTGCCAGCTCTCAACAGGGAGGGCAACAGCCCCAGCATTTT. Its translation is CASSQQGGQQPQHF.

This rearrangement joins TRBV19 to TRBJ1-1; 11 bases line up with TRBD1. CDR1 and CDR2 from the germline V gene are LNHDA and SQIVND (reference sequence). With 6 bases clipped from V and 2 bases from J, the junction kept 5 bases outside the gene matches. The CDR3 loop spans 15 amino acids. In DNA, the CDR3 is TGTGCCAGTAGCCCGGACAGGGGGCTAAACACTGAAGCTTTCTTT. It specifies CASSPDRGLNTEAFF.

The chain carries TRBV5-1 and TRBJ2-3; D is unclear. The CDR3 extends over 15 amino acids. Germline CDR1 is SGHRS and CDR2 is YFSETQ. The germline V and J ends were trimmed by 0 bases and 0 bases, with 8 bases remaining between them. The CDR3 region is CASSLGTPSTDTQYF. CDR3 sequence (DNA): TGCGCCAGCAGCTTGGGAACTCCTAGCACAGATACGCAGTATTTT.

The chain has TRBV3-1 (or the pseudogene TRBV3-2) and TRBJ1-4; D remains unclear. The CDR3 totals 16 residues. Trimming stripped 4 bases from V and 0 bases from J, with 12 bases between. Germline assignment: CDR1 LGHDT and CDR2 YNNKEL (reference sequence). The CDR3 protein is CASSPGILATNEKLFF. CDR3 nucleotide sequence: TGTGCCAGCAGCCCTGGCATTTTGGCAACTAATGAAAAACTGTTTTTT.

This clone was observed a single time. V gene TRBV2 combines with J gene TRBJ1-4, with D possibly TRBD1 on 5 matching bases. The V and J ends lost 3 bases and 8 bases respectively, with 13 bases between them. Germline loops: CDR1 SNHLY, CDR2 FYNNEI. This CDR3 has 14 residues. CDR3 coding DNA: TGTGCCAGCAGTGAGAGCAAGCGGGGGGAAAAACTGTTTTTT. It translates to CASSESKRGEKLFF.

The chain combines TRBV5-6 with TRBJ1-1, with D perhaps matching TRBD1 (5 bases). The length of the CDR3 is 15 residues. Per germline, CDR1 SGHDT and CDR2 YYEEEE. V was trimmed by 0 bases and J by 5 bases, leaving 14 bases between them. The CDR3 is CASSLEIGGRTEAFF. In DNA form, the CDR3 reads TGTGCCAGCAGCTTGGAGATCGGGGGAAGGACTGAAGCTTTCTTT.